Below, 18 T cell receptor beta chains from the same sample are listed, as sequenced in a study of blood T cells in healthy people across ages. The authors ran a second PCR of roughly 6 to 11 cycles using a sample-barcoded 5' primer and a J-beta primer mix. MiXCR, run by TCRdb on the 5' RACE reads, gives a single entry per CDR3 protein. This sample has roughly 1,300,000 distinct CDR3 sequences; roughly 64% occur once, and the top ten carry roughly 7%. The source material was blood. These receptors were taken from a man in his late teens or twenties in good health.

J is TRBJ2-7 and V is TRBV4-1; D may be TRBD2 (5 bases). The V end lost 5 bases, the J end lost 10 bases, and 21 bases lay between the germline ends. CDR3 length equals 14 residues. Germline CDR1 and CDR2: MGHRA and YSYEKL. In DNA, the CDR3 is TGCGCCAGCAGCGTTTTACTAGGTACCCTCGAACAGTACTTC. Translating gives CASSVLLGTLEQYF.

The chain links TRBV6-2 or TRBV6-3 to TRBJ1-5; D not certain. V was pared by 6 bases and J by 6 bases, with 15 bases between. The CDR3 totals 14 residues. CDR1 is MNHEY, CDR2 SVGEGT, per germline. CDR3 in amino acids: CASRLGEVGQPQHF. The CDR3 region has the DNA TGTGCCAGCAGACTCGGGGAGGTTGGTCAGCCCCAGCATTTT.

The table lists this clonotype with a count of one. CDR3 nucleotides: TGCAGTGCTAGAGATGAGGTAGAAAGCACAGATACGCAGTATTTT. As protein: CSARDEVESTDTQYF. The rearrangement joins TRBV20-1 to TRBJ2-3; D gene uncertain. V was cut by 0 bases and J by 0 bases, with 10 bases left in between. The CDR3 sequence is 15 residues long. Looked up from germline, CDR1 is DFQATT and CDR2 is SNEGSKA (reference sequence).

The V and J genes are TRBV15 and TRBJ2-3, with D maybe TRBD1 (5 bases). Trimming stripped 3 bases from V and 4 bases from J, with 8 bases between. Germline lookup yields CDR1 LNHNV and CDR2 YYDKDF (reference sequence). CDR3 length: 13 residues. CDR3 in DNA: TGTGCCACCAGCAGCAGGGAAGCAGATACGCAGTATTTT. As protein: CATSSREADTQYF. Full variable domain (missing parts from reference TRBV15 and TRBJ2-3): DAMVIQNPRYQVTQFGKPVTLSCSQTLNHNVMYWYQQKSSQAPKLLFHYYDKDFNNEADTPDNFQSRRPNTSFCFLDIRSPGLGDTAMYLCATSSREADTQYFGPGTRLTVL.

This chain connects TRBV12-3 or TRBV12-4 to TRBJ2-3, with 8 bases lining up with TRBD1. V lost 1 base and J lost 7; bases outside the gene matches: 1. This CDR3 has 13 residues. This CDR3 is CASSLDRGNTQYF. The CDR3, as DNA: TGTGCCAGCAGTTTAGACAGGGGGAATACGCAGTATTTT.

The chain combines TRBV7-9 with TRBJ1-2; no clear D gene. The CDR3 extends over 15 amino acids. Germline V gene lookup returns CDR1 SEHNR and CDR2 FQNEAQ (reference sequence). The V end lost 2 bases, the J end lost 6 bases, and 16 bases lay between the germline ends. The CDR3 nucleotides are TGTGCCAGCAGCTTAAATGTGGTCGAATTGGATGGCTACACCTTC. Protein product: CASSLNVVELDGYTF.

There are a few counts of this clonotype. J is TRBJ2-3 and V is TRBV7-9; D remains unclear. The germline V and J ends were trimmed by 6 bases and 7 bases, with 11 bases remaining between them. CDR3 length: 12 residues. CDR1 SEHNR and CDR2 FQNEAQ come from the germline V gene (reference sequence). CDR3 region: CASSSAGYTQYF. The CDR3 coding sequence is TGTGCCAGCAGTTCGGCTGGGTATACGCAGTATTTT.

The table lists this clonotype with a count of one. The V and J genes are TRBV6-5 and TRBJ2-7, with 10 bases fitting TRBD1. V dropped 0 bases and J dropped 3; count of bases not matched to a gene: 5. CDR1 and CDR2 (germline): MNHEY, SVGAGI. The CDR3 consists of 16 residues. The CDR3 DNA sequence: TGTGCCAGCAGTTACTCGCTCCGGACAGGGGGCTACGAGCAGTACTTC. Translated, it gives CASSYSLRTGGYEQYF.

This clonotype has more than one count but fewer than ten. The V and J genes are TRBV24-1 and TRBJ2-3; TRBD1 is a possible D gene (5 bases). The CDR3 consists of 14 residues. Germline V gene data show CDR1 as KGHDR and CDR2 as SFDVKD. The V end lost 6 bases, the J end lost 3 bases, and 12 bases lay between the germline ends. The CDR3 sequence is CATSTRQTTDTQYF. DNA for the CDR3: TGTGCCACCAGTACGAGACAGACAACAGATACGCAGTATTTT.

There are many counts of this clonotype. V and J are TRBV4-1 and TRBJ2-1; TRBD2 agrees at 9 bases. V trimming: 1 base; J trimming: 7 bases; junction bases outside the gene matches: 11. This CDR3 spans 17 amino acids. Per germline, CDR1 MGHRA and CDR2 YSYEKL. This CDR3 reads CASSQAFGGGAGNEQFF. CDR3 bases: TGCGCCAGCAGCCAAGCTTTTGGCGGGGGGGCCGGGAATGAGCAGTTCTTC.

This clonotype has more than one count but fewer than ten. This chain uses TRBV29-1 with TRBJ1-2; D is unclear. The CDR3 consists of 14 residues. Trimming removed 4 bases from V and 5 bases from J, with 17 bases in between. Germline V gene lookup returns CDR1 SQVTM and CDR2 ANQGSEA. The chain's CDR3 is CSVGPLAEWYGYTF. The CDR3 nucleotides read TGCAGCGTTGGTCCCCTTGCAGAGTGGTATGGCTACACCTTC.

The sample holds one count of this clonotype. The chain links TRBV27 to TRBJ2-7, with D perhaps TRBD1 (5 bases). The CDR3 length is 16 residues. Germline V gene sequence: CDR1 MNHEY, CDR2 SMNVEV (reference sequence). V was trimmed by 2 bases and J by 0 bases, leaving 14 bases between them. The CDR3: CASSLTPATVSYEQYF. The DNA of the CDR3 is TGTGCCAGCAGTTTAACCCCGGCGACAGTCTCCTACGAGCAGTACTTC.

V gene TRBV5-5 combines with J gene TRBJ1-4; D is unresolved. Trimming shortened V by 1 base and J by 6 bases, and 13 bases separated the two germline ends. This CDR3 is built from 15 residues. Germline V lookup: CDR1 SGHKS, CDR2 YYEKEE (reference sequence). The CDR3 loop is CASSLRHQRDEKLFF. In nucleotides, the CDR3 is TGTGCCAGCAGCTTGCGGCACCAACGGGATGAAAAACTGTTTTTT.

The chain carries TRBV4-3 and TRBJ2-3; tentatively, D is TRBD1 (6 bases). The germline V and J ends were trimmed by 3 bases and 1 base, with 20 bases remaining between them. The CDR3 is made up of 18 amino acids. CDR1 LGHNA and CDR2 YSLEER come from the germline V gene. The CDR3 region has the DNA TGCGCCAGCAGCCAGGACGAGTCGACGACAGGCCGCACAGATACGCAGTATTTT. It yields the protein CASSQDESTTGRTDTQYF.

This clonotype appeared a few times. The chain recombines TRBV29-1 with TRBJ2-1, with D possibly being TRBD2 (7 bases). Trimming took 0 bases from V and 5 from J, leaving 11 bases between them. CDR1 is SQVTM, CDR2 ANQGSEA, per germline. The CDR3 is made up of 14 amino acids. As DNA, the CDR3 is TGCAGCGTTGAAGATGGGGGGGGGCACAATGAGCAGTTCTTC. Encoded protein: CSVEDGGGHNEQFF.

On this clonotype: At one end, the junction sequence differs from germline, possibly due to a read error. The CDR3 spells CSSSFDTQYF. The CDR3 DNA sequence: TGTTCCAGCAGCTTCGATACGCAGTATTTT. V gene TRBV7-9 combines with J gene TRBJ2-3, with D unclear. CDR3 size: 10 residues. Germline V CDR1 and CDR2: SEHNR, FQNEAQ (reference sequence).

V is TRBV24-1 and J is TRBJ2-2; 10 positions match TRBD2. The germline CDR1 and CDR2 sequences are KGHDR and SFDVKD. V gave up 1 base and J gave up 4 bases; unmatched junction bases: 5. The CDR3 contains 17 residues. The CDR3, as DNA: TGTGCCACCAGTGATTTTGGGACTAGCGATGGCACCGGGGAGCTGTTTTTT. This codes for CATSDFGTSDGTGELFF.

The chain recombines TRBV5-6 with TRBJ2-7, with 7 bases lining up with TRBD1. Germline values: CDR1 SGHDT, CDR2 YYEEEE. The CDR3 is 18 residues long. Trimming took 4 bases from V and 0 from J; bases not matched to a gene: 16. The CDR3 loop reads CASSPSPRQGPSSYEQYF. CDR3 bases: TGTGCCAGCAGCCCAAGCCCTCGACAGGGCCCAAGCTCCTACGAGCAGTACTTC. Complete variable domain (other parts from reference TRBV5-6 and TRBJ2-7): DAGVTQSPTHLIKTRGQQVTLRCSPKSGHDTVSWYQQALGQGPQFIFQYYEEEERQRGNFPDRFSGHQFPNYSSELNVNALLLGDSALYLCASSPSPRQGPSSYEQYFGPGTRLTVT.